This TCR beta chain was captured by sequencing in a study of CD8 T cells in Susac syndrome. This clonotype was found once. RNA totalling about 0.5 to 1 ug underwent reverse transcription with random hexamers. TCRdb re-derived calls from the immunoSEQ multiplex PCR reads in MiXCR, one entry per CDR3 protein. The top ten hold approximately 0.2% of the sample, which has about 290,000 distinct CDR3 sequences, approximately 85% seen once. CD8+ and CD4+ T cells taken from blood had their TCR beta sequenced. CDR1 and CDR2 (germline): MGHDK, SYGVNS. This CDR3 is built from 15 residues. Trimming shortened V by 7 bases and J by 0 bases, and 13 bases separated the two germline ends.

This clonotype was obtained from a human donor with multiple sclerosis. Sequencing was performed on CD8+ T cells from PBMCs. J is TRBJ1-3 and V is TRBV25-1; D call uncertain. The CDR3 reads CASIGQLSSGNTIYF. The CDR3, as DNA: TGTGCCAGCATAGGTCAGCTCAGCTCTGGAAACACCATATATTTT.